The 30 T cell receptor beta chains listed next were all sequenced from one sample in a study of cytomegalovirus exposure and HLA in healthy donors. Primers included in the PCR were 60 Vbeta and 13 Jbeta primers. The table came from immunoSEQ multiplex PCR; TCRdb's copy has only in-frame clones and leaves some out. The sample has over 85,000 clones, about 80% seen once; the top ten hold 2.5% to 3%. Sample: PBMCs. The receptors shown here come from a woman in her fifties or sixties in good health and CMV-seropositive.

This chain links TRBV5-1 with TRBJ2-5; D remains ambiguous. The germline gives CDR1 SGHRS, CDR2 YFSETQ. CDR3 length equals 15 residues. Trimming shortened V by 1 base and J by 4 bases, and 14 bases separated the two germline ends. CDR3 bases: TGCGCCAGCAGCTTGAGACATCTGGGTGGAGAGACCCAGTACTTC. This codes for CASSLRHLGGETQYF.

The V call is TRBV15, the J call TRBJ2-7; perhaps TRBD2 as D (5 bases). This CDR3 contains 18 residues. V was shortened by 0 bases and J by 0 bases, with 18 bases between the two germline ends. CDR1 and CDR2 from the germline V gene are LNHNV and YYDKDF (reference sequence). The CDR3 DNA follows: TGTGCCACCAGCAGAGATAGGGATGAGTGGCGGGTCTCCTACGAGCAGTACTTC. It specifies CATSRDRDEWRVSYEQYF.

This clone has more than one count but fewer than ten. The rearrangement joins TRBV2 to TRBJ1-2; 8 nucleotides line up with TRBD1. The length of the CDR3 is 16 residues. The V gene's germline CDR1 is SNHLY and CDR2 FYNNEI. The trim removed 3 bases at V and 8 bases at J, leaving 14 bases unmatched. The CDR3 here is CASSDRAKTGVGGYTF. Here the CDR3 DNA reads TGTGCCAGCAGTGACCGGGCTAAGACAGGGGTGGGGGGCTACACCTTC.

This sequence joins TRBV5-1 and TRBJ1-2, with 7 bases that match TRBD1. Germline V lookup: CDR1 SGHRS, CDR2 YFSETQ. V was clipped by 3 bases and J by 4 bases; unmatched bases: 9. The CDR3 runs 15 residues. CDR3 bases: TGCGCCAGCAGCTCGGGAGACAGGGAGCCCTATGGCTACACCTTC. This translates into CASSSGDREPYGYTF.

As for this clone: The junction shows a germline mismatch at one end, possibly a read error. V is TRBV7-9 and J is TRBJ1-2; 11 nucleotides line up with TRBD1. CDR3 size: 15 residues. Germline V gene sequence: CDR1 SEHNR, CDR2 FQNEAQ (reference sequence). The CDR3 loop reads CASSYWTGGAYSYTF. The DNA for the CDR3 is TGTGCCAGCAGCTACTGGACAGGGGGCGCCTATAGCTACACCTTC.

For the CDR3, the DNA is TGTGCCAGCAGCCACAAGGGACAGACCACAGATACGCAGTATTTT. This sequence encodes CASSHKGQTTDTQYF. The rearrangement links TRBV14 to TRBJ2-3; 7 nucleotides match TRBD1. CDR1 is SGHDN and CDR2 is FVKESK in the germline V gene. The CDR3 has 15 residues. V lost 3 bases to trimming and J lost 2 bases; unmatched junction nucleotides: 5.

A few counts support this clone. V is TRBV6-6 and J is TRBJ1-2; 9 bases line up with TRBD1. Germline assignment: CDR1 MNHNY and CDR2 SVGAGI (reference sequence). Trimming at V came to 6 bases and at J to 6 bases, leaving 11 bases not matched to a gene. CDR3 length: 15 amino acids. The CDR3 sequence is CASRHEGQGQNGYTF. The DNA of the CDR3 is TGTGCCAGCAGACACGAGGGACAGGGTCAGAATGGCTACACCTTC.

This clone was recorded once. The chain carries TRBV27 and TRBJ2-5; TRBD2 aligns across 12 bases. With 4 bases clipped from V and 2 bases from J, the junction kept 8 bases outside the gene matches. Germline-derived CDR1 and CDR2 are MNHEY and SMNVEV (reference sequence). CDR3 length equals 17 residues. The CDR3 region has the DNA TGTGCCAGCAGTTCCCGGCCTAGCGGGAGGGTTCAAGAGACCCAGTACTTC. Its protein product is CASSSRPSGRVQETQYF.

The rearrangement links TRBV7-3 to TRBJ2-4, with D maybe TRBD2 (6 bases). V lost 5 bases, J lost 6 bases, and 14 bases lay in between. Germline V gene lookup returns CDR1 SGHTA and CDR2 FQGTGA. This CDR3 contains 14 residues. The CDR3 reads CASSRGGSLNIQYF. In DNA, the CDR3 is TGTGCCAGCAGCAGAGGAGGGAGTTTAAACATTCAGTACTTC.

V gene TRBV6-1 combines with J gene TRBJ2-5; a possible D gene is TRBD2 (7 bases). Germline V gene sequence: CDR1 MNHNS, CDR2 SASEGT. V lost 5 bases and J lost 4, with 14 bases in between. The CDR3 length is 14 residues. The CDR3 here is CASSNRGGLETQYF. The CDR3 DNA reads TGTGCCAGCAGTAATCGCGGGGGCCTAGAGACCCAGTACTTC.

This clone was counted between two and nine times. CDR3 region: CASRRGFGGTEAFF. The DNA of the CDR3 is TGTGCCAGCAGGCGGGGGTTCGGGGGCACTGAAGCTTTCTTT. The chain uses TRBV6-4 and TRBJ1-1, with D possibly TRBD1 on 5 matching bases. Germline assignment: CDR1 MRHNA and CDR2 SNTAGT. The CDR3 spans 14 residues. V shed 6 bases and J shed 4 bases, with 15 bases lying between them.

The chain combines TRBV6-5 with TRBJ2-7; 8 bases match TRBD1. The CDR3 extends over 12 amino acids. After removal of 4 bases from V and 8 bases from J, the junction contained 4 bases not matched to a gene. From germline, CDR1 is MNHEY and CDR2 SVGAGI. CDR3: CASSLDRGKQYF. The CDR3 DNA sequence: TGTGCCAGCAGTTTAGACAGGGGAAAGCAGTACTTC.

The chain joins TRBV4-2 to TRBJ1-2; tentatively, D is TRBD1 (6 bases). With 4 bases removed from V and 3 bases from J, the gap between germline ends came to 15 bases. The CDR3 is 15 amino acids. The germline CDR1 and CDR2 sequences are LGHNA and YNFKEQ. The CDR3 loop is CASSPMRTDDYGYTF. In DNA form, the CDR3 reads TGTGCCAGCAGCCCAATGCGGACAGATGACTATGGCTACACCTTC.

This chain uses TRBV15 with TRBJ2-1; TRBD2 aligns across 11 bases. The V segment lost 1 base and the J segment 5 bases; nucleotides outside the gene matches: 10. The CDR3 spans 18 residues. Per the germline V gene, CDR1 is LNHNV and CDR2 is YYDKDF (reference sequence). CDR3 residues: CATSRVLDGTSGDNEQFF. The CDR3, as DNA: TGTGCCACCAGCAGAGTATTGGACGGGACTAGCGGCGACAATGAGCAGTTCTTC.

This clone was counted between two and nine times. CDR3 region: CASSLAGAQETQYF. The DNA for the CDR3 is TGCGCCAGCAGCTTGGCCGGTGCACAAGAGACCCAGTACTTC. The J gene is TRBJ2-5, the V gene TRBV5-1, with D uncertain. The CDR3 spans 14 residues. The germline V gene has CDR1 SGHRS and CDR2 YFSETQ. V lost 0 bases and J 2 bases, leaving 8 bases between the germline ends.

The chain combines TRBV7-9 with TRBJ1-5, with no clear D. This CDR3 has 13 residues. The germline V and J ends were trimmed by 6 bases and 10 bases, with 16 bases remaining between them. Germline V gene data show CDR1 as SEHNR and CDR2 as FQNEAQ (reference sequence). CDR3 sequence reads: CASSALVTEPQHF. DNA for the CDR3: TGTGCCAGCAGTGCCCTAGTAACTGAACCCCAGCATTTT.

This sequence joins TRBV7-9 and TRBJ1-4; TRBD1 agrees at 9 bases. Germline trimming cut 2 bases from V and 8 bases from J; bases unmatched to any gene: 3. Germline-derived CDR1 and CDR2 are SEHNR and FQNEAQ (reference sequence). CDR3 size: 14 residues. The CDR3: CASSLWTGAEKLFF. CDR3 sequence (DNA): TGTGCCAGCAGCTTATGGACAGGGGCCGAAAAACTGTTTTTT. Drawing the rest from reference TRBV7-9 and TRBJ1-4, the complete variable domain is DTGVSQNPRHKITKRGQNVTFRCDPISEHNRLYWYRQTLGQGPEFLTYFQNEAQLEKSRLLSDRFSAERPKGSFSTLEIQRTEQGDSAMYLCASSLWTGAEKLFFGSGTQLSVL.

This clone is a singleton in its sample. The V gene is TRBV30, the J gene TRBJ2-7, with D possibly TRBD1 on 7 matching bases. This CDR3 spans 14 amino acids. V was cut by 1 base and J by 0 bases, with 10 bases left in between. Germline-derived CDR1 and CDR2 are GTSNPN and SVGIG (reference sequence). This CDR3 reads CAWSGRGLSYEQYF. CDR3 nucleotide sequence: TGTGCCTGGAGTGGGAGGGGGCTCTCCTACGAGCAGTACTTC.

CDR3 residues: CASSAGQLYGYTF. Here the CDR3 DNA reads TGTGCCAGCAGCGCGGGACAGCTCTATGGCTACACCTTC. This sequence joins TRBV9 and TRBJ1-2; 7 bases line up with TRBD1. The CDR3 contains 13 residues. V was clipped by 3 bases and J by 4 bases; unmatched bases: 3. Germline V gives CDR1 SGDLS, CDR2 YYNGEE.

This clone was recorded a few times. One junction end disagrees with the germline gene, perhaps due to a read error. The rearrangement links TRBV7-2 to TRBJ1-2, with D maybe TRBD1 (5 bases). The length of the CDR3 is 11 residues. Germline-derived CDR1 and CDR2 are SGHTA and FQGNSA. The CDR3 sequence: CASSLFGRAGF. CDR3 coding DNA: TGTGCCAGCAGCTTATTCGGGAGGGCAGGGTTC.

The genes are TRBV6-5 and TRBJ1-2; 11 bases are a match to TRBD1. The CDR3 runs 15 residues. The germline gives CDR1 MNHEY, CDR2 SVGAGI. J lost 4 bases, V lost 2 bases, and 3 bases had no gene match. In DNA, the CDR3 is TGTGCCAGCAGTTACGGACAGGGGGCGACCTATGGCTACACCTTC. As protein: CASSYGQGATYGYTF.

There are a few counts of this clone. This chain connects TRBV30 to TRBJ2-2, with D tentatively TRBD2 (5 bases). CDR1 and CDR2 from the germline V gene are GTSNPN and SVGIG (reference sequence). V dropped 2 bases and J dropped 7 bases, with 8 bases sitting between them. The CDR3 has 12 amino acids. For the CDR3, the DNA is TGTGCCTGGAGTCCCGGGGACGGGGAGCTGTTTTTT. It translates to CAWSPGDGELFF.

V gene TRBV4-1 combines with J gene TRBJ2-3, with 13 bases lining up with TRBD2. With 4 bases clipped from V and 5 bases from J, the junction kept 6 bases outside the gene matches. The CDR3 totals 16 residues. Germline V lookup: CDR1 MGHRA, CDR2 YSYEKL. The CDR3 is CASSRLGLAGEDTQYF. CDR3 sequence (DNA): TGCGCCAGCAGCCGACTCGGACTAGCGGGAGAAGATACGCAGTATTTT.

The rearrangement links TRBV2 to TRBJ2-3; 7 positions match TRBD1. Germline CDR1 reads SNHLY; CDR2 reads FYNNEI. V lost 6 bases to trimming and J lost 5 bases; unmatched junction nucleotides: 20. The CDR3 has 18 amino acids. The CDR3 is CASSKITTGQLLKDTQYF. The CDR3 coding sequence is TGTGCCAGCAGCAAAATCACCACGGGACAGCTACTTAAAGATACGCAGTATTTT.

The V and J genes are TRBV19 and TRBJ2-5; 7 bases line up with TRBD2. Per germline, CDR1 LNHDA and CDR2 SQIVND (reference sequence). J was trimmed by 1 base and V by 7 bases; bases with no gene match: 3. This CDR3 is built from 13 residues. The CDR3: CASKVAGQETQYF. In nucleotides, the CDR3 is TGTGCCAGTAAGGTAGCGGGCCAAGAGACCCAGTACTTC.

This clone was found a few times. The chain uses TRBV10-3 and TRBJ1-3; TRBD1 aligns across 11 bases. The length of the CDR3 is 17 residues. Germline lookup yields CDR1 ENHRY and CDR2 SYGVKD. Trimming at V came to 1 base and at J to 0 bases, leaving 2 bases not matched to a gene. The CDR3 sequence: CAISEFGTGGSGNTIYF. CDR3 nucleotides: TGTGCCATCAGTGAGTTTGGGACAGGGGGCTCTGGAAACACCATATATTTT.

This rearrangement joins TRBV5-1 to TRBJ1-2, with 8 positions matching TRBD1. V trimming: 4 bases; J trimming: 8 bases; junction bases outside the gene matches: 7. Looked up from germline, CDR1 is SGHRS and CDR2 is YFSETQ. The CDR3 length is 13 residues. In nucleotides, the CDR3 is TGCGCCAGCAGCATTGGACAGGGTGGGGGCTACACCTTC. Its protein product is CASSIGQGGGYTF.

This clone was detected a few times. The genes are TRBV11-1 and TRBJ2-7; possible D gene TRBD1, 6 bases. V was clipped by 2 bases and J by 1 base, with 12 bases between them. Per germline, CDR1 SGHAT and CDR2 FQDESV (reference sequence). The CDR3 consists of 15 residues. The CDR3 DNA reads TGTGCCAGCAGCTTACACACAGGGATTTCCTACGAGCAGTACTTC. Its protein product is CASSLHTGISYEQYF. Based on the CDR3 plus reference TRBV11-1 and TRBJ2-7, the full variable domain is EAEVAQSPRYKITEKSQAVAFWCDPISGHATLYWYRQILGQGPELLVQFQDESVVDDSQLPKDRFSAERLKGVDSTLKIQPAELGDSAMYLCASSLHTGISYEQYFGPGTRLTVT.

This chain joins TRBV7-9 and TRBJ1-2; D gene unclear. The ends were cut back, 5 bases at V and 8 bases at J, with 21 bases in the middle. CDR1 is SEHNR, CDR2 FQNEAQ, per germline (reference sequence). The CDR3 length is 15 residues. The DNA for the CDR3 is TGTGCCAGCAGCCCCCTGTCTAGTCCCAGTAAAGGCTACACCTTC. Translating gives CASSPLSSPSKGYTF.

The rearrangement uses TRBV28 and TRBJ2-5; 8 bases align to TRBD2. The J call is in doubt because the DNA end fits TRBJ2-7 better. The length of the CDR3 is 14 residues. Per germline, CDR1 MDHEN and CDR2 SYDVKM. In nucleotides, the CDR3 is TGTGCCAGCAGTCCCCAGCGGGAGCTATACGAGCAGTACTTC. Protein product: CASSPQRELYEQYF.